These 4 T cell receptor beta chains originate from one sample sequenced in a study of T cells in Graves' hyperthyroidism and ophthalmopathy (dated 2019 in TCRdb). Libraries were prepared through multiplex PCR. The sample was run on an Illumina HiSeq 2000. The TCR beta CDR3 regions were amplified from RNA transcripts. The first round of RT-PCR for the TCR CDR3 was performed with the HTBI primer set and the Qiagen OneStep RT-PCR kit. TCRdb's own reprocessing of the public reads used fastp at Q25 and MiXCR and kept productive beta chains. Each entry is one CDR3 protein sequence, shown with its most common DNA and genes. The sample table lists over 300,000 distinct CDR3 sequences, around 13% of them with a count of one. The ten largest clones add up to approximately 9.9% of the sample. The sequenced sample was blood. These TCRs come from a woman aged 60 to 75 with Graves' hyperthyroidism.

This clonotype was counted a few times. This sequence joins TRBV27 and TRBJ2-3; TRBD2 aligns across 13 bases. Germline V gene sequence: CDR1 MNHEY, CDR2 SMNVEV (reference sequence). V lost 4 bases to trimming and J lost 7 bases; unmatched junction nucleotides: 8. The CDR3 length is 16 residues. The CDR3 here is CASSSLLAGGPNTQYF. The CDR3 nucleotides are TGTGCCAGCAGTTCCCTACTAGCGGGAGGGCCTAATACGCAGTATTTT.

This clonotype has at least ten counts. This chain joins TRBV10-1 and TRBJ2-1; D not resolved. Germline-derived CDR1 and CDR2 are WNHNN and SYGVQD (reference sequence). CDR3 length: 14 residues. Trimming removed 4 bases at V and 5 bases at J, with 12 bases between. Here the CDR3 reads CASSAQIGNNEQFF. CDR3 nucleotide sequence: TGCGCCAGCAGTGCCCAAATAGGGAACAATGAGCAGTTCTTC.

V usage is TRBV28 and J usage is TRBJ1-2, with a tentative D call TRBD1 (6 bases). Germline CDR1 and CDR2: MDHEN and SYDVKM. The CDR3 runs 14 residues. Trimming took off 5 bases at V and 5 bases at J, with 15 bases between the two ends. This chain's CDR3 is CASSPPWQGYGYTF. CDR3 in DNA: TGTGCCAGCAGTCCCCCCTGGCAGGGGTATGGCTACACCTTC.

In its sample, this clonotype was seen many times. This rearrangement joins TRBV2 to TRBJ1-5; possibly TRBD1 for D (6 bases). CDR1 and CDR2 (germline): SNHLY, FYNNEI. Trimming left V 10 bases short and J 2 bases short, with 12 bases between. There are 13 residues in the CDR3. This CDR3 reads CAIRGAGNQPQHF. CDR3 DNA: TGTGCCATCAGGGGTGCTGGCAATCAGCCCCAGCATTTT.